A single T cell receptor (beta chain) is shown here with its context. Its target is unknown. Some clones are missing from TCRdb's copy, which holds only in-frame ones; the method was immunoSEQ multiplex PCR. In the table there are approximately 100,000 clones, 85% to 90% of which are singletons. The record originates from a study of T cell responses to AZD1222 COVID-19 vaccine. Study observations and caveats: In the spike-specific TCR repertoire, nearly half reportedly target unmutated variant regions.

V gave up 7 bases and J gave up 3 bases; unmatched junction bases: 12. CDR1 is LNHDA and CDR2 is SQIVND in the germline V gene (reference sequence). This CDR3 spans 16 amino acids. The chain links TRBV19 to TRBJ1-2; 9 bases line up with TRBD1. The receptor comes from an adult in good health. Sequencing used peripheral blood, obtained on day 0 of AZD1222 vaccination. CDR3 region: CASTIAPGQGDYGYTF. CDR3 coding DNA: TGTGCCAGTACCATCGCGCCGGGACAGGGTGACTATGGCTACACCTTC.